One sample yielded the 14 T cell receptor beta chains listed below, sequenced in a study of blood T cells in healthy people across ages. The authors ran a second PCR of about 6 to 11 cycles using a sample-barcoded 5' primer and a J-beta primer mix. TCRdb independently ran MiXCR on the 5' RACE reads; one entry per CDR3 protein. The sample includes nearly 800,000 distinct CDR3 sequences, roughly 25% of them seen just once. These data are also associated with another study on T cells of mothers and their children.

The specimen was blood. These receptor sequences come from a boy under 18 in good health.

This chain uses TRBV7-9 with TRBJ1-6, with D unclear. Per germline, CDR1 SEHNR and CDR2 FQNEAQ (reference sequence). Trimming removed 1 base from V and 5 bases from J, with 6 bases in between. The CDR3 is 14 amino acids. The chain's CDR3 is CASSLEQNNSPLHF. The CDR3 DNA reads TGTGCCAGCAGCTTAGAACAGAATAATTCACCCCTCCACTTT.

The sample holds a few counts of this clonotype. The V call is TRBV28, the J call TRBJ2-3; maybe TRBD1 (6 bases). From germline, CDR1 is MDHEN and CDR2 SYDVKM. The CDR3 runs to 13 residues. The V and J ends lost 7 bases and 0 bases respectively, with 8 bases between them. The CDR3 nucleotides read TGTGCCAGCACAACAGGGAGCACAGATACGCAGTATTTT. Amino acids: CASTTGSTDTQYF.

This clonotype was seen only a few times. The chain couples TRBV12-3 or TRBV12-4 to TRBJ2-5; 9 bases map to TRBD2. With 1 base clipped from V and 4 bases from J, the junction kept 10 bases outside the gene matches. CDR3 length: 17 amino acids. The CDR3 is CASSLVSGGRAGETQYF. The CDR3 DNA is TGTGCCAGCAGTTTAGTTTCTGGCGGGAGGGCTGGAGAGACCCAGTACTTC.

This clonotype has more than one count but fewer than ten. CDR3 sequence: CASSVGGTGQNIQYF. DNA of the CDR3: TGTGCCAGCAGCGTAGGTGGGACAGGGCAGAACATTCAGTACTTC. This sequence joins TRBV9 and TRBJ2-4; TRBD1 agrees at 9 bases. V shed 0 bases and J 7 bases; nucleotides not matched to a gene: 5. This CDR3 is built from 15 residues. CDR1 and CDR2 from the germline V gene are SGDLS and YYNGEE.

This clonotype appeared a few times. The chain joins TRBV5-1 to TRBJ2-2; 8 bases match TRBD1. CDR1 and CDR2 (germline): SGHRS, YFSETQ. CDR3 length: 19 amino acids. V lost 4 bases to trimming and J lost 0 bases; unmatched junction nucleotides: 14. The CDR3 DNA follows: TGCGCCAGCAGCGACTATGGACAGGGCCAAACGACGAACACCGGGGAGCTGTTTTTT. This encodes CASSDYGQGQTTNTGELFF.

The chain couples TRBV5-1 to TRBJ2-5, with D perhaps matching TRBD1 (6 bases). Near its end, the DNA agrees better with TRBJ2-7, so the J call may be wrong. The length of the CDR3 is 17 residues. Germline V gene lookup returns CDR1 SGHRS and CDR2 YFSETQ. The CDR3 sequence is CASSLDSIMGHPYEQYF. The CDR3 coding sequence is TGCGCCAGCAGCTTGGACAGTATTATGGGACATCCCTACGAGCAGTACTTC.

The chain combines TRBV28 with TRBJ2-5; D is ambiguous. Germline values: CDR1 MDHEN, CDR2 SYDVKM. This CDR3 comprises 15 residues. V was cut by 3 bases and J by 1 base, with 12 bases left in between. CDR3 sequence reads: CASSFVLGIQETQYF. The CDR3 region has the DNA TGTGCCAGCAGTTTTGTGCTAGGGATCCAAGAGACCCAGTACTTC.

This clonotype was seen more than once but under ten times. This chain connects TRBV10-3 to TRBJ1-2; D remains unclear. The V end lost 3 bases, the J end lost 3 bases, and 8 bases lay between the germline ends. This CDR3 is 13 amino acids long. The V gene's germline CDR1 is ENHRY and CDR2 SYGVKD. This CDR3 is CAISETPDYGYTF. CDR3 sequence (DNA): TGTGCCATCAGTGAAACCCCAGACTATGGCTACACCTTC.

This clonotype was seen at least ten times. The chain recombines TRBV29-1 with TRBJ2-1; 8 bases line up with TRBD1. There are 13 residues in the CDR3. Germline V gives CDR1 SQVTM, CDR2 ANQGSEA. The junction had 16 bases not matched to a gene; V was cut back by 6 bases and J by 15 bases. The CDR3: CSVQPPGQGKAFF. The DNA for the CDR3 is TGCAGCGTGCAGCCCCCAGGACAGGGCAAAGCGTTCTTC.

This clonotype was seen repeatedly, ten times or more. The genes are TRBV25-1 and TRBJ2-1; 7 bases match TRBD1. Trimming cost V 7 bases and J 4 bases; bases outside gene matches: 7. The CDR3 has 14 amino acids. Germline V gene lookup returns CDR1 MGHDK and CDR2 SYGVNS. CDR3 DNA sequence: TGTGCCAGCAACCGACAGGGAGCTTACAATGAGCAGTTCTTC. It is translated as CASNRQGAYNEQFF.

This CDR3 reads CASSLGGSVFVGGRPETQYF. The CDR3 nucleotides read TGTGCCAGCAGCTTAGGTGGATCGGTGTTCGTGGGGGGGCGCCCAGAGACCCAGTACTTC. This chain connects TRBV7-8 to TRBJ2-5; possible D gene TRBD2, 7 bases. Trimming took 1 base from V and 4 from J, leaving 28 bases between them. Germline-derived CDR1 and CDR2 are SGHVS and FQNEAQ. The CDR3 has 20 residues. Full variable domain (missing parts from reference TRBV7-8 and TRBJ2-5): GAGVSQSPRYKVAKRGQDVALRCDPISGHVSLFWYQQALGQGPEFLTYFQNEAQLDKSGLPSDRFFAERPEGSVSTLKIQRTQQEDSAVYLCASSLGGSVFVGGRPETQYFGPGTRLLVL.

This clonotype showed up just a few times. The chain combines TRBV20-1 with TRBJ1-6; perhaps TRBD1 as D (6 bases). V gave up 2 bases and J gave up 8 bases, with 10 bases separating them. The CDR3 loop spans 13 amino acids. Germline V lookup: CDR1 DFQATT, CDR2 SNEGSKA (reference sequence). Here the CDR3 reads CSARNRADSPLHF. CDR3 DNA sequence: TGCAGTGCTAGAAACAGGGCGGATTCACCCCTCCACTTT.

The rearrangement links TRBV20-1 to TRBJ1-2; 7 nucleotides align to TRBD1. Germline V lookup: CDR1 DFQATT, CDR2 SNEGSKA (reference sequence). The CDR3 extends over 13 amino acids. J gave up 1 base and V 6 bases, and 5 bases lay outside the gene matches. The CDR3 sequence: CSAQTGVNYGYTF. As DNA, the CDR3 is TGCAGTGCACAAACAGGGGTTAACTATGGCTACACCTTC.

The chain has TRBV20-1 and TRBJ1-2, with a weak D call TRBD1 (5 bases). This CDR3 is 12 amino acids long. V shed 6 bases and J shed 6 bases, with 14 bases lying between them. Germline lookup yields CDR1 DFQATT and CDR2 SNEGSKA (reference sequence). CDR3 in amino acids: CSASQGVDGYTF. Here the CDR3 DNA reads TGCAGTGCCAGTCAAGGGGTCGATGGCTACACCTTC.